The 6 T cell receptor beta chains below were found in one sample sequenced in a study of T cells in Graves' hyperthyroidism and ophthalmopathy (dated by TCRdb to 2018 to 2020). Receptors were amplified or captured by multiplex PCR. Sequencing instrument: Illumina HiSeq 2000. The TCR beta CDR3 regions were amplified from the RNA transcripts. The first round of RT-PCR for the TCR CDR3 was performed with the HTBI primer set and the Qiagen OneStep RT-PCR kit. The raw public reads went through TCRdb reprocessing: fastp at Q25, MiXCR clone calling, in-frame beta chains kept. Identical CDR3 proteins give one entry, which carries the most common genes and DNA. The sample table lists about 270,000 distinct CDR3 sequences, approximately 23% of them with a count of one. The top ten constitute 50% to 75% of the sample. Sample: blood. The receptors derive from a man under 40 with Graves' ophthalmopathy.

This chain joins TRBV5-1 and TRBJ2-1, with TRBD1 matching over 7 bases. The CDR3 extends over 14 amino acids. Per germline, CDR1 SGHRS and CDR2 YFSETQ. V lost 4 bases and J lost 4; bases outside the gene matches: 5. The DNA for the CDR3 is TGCGCCAGCAGCCCGGGACAGAAATACAATGAGCAGTTCTTC. Translation: CASSPGQKYNEQFF.

Points on this clonotype: An end of the junction differs from the germline gene, which may be a read error. CDR3 sequence (DNA): TGTGCCAGCAGTATCCAGGGGTTCAATGGGCAGTTCTTC. As protein: CASSIQGFNGQFF. This chain joins TRBV2 and TRBJ2-1; tentatively, D is TRBD1 (6 bases). There are 13 residues in the CDR3. Germline CDR1 reads SNHLY; CDR2 reads FYNNEI.

J is TRBJ2-4 and V is TRBV6-2 or TRBV6-3; TRBD2 agrees at 11 bases. The V gene's germline CDR1 is MNHEY and CDR2 SVGEGT. Germline trimming cut 6 bases from V and 5 bases from J; bases unmatched to any gene: 6. This CDR3 has 15 residues. The CDR3 spells CASRPPGLAENIQYF. CDR3 nucleotide sequence: TGTGCCAGCAGGCCGCCGGGACTAGCGGAAAACATTCAGTACTTC.

In its sample, this clonotype was seen a few times. The chain joins TRBV2 to TRBJ2-3; 8 bases agree with TRBD2. The CDR3 is made up of 13 amino acids. The germline V gene encodes CDR1 SNHLY and CDR2 FYNNEI. CDR3 region: CTGSREGTDTQYF. CDR3 bases: TGTACGGGATCGCGGGAGGGCACAGATACGCAGTATTTT.

The chain couples TRBV6-1 to TRBJ2-1; TRBD2 agrees at 9 bases. The CDR3 has 16 residues. J lost 5 bases, V lost 6 bases, and 11 bases had no gene match. From germline, CDR1 is MNHNS and CDR2 SASEGT. The CDR3 sequence: CASSRTSAKWNNEQFF. DNA of the CDR3: TGTGCCAGCAGCCGGACTAGCGCGAAGTGGAACAATGAGCAGTTCTTC.

This clonotype was recorded at least ten times. The chain employs TRBV11-3 and TRBJ2-7; D gene uncertain. This CDR3 is built from 15 residues. V lost 4 bases and J 2 bases, leaving 15 bases between the germline ends. Germline V gene data show CDR1 as SGHNT and CDR2 as YENEEA. CDR3 amino acids: CASSSYVHSTYEQYF. The CDR3 DNA reads TGTGCCAGCAGCTCCTATGTGCACAGTACCTACGAGCAGTACTTC.